This T cell receptor (beta chain) derives from a study of T cells in Graves' hyperthyroidism and ophthalmopathy. Study-level results: The blood repertoire included most of the expanded thyroid clonotypes above 0.001. In the analysis, a 13 V-J model separated ophthalmopathy from stable hyperthyroidism.

TCR beta CDR3 region amplification was performed from RNA transcripts. First-round RT-PCR of the TCR CDR3 relied on the HTBI primer set. TCRdb passed the multiplex PCR reads through MiXCR, listing each CDR3 protein once. The data show a few hundred thousand distinct CDR3 sequences, more than 14% seen once. About this clonotype itself: Its antigen remains unknown. With a much larger clone just one base away, this may be a read error.

Trimming pared 5 bases from V and 0 bases from J, leaving 20 bases between. Germline CDR1 reads SEHNR; CDR2 reads FQNEAQ (reference sequence). The CDR3 length is 17 residues. This TCR was sampled from a middle-aged woman with Graves' hyperthyroidism that later progressed to Graves' ophthalmopathy. Source material: blood. The V call is TRBV7-9, the J call TRBJ2-7; D is unresolved. DNA of the CDR3: TGTGCCAGCAGCCTCCCCAGACTTGGAGAACACTCCTACGAGCAGTACTTC. Translated, it gives CASSLPRLGEHSYEQYF.